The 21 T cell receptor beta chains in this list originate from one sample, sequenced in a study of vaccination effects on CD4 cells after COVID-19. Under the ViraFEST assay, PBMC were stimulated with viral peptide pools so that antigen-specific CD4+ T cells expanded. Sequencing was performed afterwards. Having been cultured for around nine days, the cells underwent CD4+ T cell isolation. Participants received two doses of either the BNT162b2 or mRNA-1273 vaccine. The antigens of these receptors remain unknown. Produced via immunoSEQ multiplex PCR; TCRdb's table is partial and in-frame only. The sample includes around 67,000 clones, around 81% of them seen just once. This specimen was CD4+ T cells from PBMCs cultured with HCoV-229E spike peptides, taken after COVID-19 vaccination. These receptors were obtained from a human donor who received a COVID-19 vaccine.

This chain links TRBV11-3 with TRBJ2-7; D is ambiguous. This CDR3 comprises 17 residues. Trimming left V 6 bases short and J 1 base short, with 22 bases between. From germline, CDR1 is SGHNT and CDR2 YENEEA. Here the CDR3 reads CASSQGHVRGSSYEQYV. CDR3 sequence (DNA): TGTGCCAGCAGTCAAGGGCATGTGAGAGGAAGTTCCTACGAGCAGTACGTC.

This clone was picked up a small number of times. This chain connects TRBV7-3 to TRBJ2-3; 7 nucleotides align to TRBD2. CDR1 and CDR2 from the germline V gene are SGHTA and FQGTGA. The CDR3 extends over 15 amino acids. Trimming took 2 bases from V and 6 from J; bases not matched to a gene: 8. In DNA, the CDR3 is TGTGCCAGCAGCTTATTACCGGGGGGTCTGGATACGCAGTATTTT. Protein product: CASSLLPGGLDTQYF. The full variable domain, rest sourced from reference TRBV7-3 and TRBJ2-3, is GAGVSQTPSNKVTEKGKYVELRCDPISGHTALYWYRQSLGQGPEFLIYFQGTGAADDSGLPNDRFFAVRPEGSVSTLKIQRTERGDSAVYLCASSLLPGGLDTQYFGPGTRLTVL.

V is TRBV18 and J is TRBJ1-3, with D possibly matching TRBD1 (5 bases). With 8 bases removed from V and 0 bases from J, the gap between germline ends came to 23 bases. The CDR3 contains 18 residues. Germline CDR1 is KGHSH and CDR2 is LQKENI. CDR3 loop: CASNKPGAASNSGNTIYF. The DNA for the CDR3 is TGTGCCAGCAACAAACCCGGGGCAGCGAGTAACTCTGGAAACACCATATATTTT.

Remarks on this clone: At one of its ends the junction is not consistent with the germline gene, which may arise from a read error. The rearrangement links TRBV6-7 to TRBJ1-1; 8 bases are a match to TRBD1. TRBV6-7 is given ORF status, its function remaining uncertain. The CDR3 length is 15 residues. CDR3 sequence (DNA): TGTGCCGGCAGCTACCGGGACAGGCTGAACACTGAAGCTTTCTTT. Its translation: CAGSYRDRLNTEAFF.

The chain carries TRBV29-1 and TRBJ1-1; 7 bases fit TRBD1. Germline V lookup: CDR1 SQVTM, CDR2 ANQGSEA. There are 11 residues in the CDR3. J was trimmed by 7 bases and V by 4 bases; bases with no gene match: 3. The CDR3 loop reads CSVAGQNEAFF. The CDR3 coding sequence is TGCAGCGTTGCGGGACAGAATGAAGCTTTCTTT.

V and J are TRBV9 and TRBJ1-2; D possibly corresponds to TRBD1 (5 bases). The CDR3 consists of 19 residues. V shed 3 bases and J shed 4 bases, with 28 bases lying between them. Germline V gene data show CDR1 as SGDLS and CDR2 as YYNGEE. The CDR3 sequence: CASSAESLALTGFGYGYTF. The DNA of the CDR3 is TGTGCCAGCAGCGCCGAGAGCCTAGCCCTTACAGGTTTCGGCTATGGCTACACCTTC.

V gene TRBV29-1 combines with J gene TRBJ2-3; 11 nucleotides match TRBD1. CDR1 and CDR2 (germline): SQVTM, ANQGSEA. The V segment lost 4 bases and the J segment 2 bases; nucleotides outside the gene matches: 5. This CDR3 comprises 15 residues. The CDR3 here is CSVVRDRGTTDTQYF. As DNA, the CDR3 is TGCAGCGTTGTCAGGGACAGGGGGACCACAGATACGCAGTATTTT.

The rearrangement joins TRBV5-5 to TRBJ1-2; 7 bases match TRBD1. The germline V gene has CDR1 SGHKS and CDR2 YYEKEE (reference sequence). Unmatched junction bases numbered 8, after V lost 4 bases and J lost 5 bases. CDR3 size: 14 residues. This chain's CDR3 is CASSMDRLGYGYTF. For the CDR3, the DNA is TGTGCCAGCAGCATGGACAGGCTAGGGTATGGCTACACCTTC.

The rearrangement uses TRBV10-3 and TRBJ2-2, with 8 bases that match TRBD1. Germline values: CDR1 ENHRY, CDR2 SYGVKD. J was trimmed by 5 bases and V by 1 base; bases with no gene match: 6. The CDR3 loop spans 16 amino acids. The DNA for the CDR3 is TGTGCCATCAGTGAGTTGTCAGGGGGCTCGACCGGGGAGCTGTTTTTT. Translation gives CAISELSGGSTGELFF.

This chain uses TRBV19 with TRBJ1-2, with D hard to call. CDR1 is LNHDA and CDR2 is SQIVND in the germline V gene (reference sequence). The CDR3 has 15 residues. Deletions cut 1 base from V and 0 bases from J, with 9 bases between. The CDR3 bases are TGTGCCAGTAGTATAGGCGCAGGAGCTAACTATGGCTACACCTTC. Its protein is CASSIGAGANYGYTF.

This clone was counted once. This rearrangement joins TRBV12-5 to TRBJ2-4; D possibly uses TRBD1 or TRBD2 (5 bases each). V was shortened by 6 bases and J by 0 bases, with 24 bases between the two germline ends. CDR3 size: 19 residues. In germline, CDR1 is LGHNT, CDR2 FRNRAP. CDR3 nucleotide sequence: TGTGCTAGTGGCCGAGGGGACGGAGGAGACTTCCTAGCCAAAAACATTCAGTACTTC. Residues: CASGRGDGGDFLAKNIQYF.

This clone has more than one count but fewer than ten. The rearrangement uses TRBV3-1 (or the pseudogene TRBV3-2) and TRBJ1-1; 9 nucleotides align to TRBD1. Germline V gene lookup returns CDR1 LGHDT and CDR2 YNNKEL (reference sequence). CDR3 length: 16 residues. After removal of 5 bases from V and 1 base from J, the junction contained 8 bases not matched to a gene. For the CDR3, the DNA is TGTGCCAGCAGCGAGAGGGACAGGGTAGGGAACACTGAAGCTTTCTTT. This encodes CASSERDRVGNTEAFF.

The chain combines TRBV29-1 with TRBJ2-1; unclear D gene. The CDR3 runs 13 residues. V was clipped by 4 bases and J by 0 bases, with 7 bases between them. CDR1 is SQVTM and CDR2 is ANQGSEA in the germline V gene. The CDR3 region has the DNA TGCAGCGTTGGTGGAAGCTCCTACAATGAGCAGTTCTTC. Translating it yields CSVGGSSYNEQFF.

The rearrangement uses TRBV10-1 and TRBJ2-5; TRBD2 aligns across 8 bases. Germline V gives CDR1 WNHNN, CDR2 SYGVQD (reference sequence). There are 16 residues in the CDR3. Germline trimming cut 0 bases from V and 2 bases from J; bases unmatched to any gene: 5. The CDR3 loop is CASSESGGGPQETQYF. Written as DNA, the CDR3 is TGCGCCAGCAGTGAGTCCGGGGGGGGGCCACAAGAGACCCAGTACTTC.

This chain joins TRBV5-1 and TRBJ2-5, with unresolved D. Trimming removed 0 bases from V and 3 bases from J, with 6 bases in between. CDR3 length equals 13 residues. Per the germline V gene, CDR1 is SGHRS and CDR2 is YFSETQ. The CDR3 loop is CASSLGSEETQYF. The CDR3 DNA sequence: TGCGCCAGCAGCTTGGGGTCAGAAGAGACCCAGTACTTC.

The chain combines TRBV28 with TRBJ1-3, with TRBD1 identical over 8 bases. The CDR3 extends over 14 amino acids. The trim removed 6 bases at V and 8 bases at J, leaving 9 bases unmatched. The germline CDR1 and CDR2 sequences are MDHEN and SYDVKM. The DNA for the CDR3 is TGTGCCAGCAGCGAGACGGGACAGGCCTACACCATATATTTT. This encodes CASSETGQAYTIYF.

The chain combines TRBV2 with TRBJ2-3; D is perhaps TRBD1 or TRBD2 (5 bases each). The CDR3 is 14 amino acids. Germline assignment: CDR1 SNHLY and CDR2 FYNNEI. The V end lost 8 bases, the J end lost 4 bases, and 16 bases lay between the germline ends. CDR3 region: CASDPLGESDTQYF. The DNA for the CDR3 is TGTGCCAGCGATCCTCTGGGGGAGTCAGATACGCAGTATTTT.

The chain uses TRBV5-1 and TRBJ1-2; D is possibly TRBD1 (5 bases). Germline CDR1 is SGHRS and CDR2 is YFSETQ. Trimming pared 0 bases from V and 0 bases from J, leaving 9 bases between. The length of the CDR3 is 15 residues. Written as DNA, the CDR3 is TGCGCCAGCAGCTTGGCCCCAGGGTCTAACTATGGCTACACCTTC. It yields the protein CASSLAPGSNYGYTF. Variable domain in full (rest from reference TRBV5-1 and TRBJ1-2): KAGVTQTPRYLIKTRGQQVTLSCSPISGHRSVSWYQQTPGQGLQFLFEYFSETQRNKGNFPGRFSGRQFSNSRSEMNVSTLELGDSALYLCASSLAPGSNYGYTFGSGTRLTVV.

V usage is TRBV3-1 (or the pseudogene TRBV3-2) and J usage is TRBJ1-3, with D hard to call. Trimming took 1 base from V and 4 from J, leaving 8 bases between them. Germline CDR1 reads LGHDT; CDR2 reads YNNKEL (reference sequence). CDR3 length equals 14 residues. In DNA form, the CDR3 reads TGTGCCAGCAGCCAAGGGGCAGCAGGAAACACCATATATTTT. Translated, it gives CASSQGAAGNTIYF.

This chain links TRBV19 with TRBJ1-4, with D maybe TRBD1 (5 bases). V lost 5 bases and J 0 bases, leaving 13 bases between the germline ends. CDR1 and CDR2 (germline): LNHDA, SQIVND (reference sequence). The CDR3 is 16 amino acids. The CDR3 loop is CASSGRQTATNEKLFF. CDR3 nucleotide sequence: TGTGCCAGTAGTGGCCGACAGACCGCAACTAATGAAAAACTGTTTTTT.

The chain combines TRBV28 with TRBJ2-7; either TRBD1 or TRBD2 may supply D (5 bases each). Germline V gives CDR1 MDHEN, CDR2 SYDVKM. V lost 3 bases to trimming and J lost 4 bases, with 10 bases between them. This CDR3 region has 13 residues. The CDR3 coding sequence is TGTGCCAGCAGTTTCGGGACGGCTTACGAGCAGTACGTC. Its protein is CASSFGTAYEQYV.